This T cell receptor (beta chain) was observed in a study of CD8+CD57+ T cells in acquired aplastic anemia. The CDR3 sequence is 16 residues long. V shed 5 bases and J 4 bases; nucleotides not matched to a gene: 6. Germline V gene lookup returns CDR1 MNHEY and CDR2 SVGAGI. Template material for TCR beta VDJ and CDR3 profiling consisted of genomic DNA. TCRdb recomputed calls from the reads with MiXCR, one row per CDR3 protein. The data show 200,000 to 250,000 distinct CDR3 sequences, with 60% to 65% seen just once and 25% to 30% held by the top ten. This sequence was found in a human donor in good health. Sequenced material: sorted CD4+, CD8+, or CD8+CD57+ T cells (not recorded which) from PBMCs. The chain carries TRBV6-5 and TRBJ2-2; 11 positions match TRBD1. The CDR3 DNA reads TGTGCCAGCAGTACGGACAGGGGGCGCGGCACCGGGGAGCTGTTTTTT. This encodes CASSTDRGRGTGELFF.